A selection of T cell receptor beta chains follows, all from one sample in a study of T cell responses to AZD1222 COVID-19 vaccine. Clones were sequenced by immunoSEQ multiplex PCR, and TCRdb holds only the in-frame ones, with some missing. The sample holds some 85,000 clones, about 89% seen once. Specimen: peripheral blood, collected on day 0 of AZD1222 vaccination. All receptors come from an adult in good health. Both conserved end residues are part of each CDR3. A D gene is named only where the DNA matches it firmly. The size entry is marked missing in some rows and otherwise reads once, few, many or a size class.

>TRBV4-1|NA|TRBJ1-2|NA
TGCGCCAGCAGGGGACCGGAGAGAGGTAACTATGGCTACACCTTC
CASRGPERGNYGYTF
>TRBV7-9|NA|TRBJ2-7|TRBD1
TGTGCCAGCAGCCCAACGGACAGGGGCCCCTACGAGCAGTACTTC
CASSPTDRGPYEQYF
>TRBV10-3|NA|TRBJ1-2|TRBD1
TGTGCCATCAGGGAACAAGACAGGGGGCCGGGTGGCTACACCTTC
CAIREQDRGPGGYTF
>TRBV9|once|TRBJ1-3|NA
TGTGCCAGCAGCGTGAGCGGAGGAAACACCATATATTTT
CASSVSGGNTIYF
>TRBV7-2|once|TRBJ1-6|NA
TGTGCCAGCAGCTTAGCGCTGGGGGGTTGGCATTCACCCCTCCACTTT
CASSLALGGWHSPLHF
>TRBV6-5|NA|TRBJ1-2|TRBD1
TGTGCCAGCAGAAAGGGGACAGGGGGCCAAGGCTACACCTTC
CASRKGTGGQGYTF
>TRBV18|NA|TRBJ2-2|TRBD1
TGTGCCAGCTCACCACCGGGACAGGGAATCGGGGAGCTGTTTTTT
CASSPPGQGIGELFF
>TRBV2|NA|TRBJ1-1|NA
TGTGCCAGCAGTGACGGGCGGGACACTGAAGCTTTCTTT
CASSDGRDTEAFF
>TRBV4-3|NA|TRBJ1-1|NA
TGCGCCAGCAGCCAAGCTCTCATGAACACTGAAGCTTTCTTT
CASSQALMNTEAFF
>TRBV19|NA|TRBJ2-3|NA
TGTGCCAGTAGGGCGGGCTTTACGCAGTATTTT
CASRAGFTQYF
>TRBV27|NA|TRBJ1-6|TRBD1
TGTGCCAGCAGGCGACAGGGGGAATCACCCCTCCACTTT
CASRRQGESPLHF